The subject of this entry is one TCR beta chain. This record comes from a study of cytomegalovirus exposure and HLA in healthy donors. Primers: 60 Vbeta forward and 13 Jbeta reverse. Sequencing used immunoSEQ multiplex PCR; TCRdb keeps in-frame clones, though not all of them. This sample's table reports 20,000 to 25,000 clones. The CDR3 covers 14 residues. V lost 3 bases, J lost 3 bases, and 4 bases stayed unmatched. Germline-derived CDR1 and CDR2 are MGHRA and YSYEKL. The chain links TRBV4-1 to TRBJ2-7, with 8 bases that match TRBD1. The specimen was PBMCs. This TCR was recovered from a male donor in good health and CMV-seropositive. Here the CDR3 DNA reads TGCGCCAGCAGCCAGGTGGACAGGGACTACGAGCAGTACTTC. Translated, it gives CASSQVDRDYEQYF.